The 6 T cell receptor beta chains given below trace back to one sample, sequenced in a study of control samples from healthy donors and cancer patients. Clones were read by immunoSEQ multiplex PCR, and TCRdb kept only the in-frame ones, dropping some. The top ten clones hold just over 1% of a sample with some 170,000 clones, nearly 96% of them seen once. The sequencing input was blood. These receptors came from a woman aged 30 to 39 in good health.

V usage is TRBV5-6 and J usage is TRBJ2-2; 7 positions match TRBD1. Germline V gives CDR1 SGHDT, CDR2 YYEEEE. J was trimmed by 3 bases and V by 1 base; bases with no gene match: 6. This CDR3 is built from 16 residues. The CDR3 here is CASSLIDRVHTGELFF. In DNA form, the CDR3 reads TGTGCCAGCAGCTTGATTGACAGGGTCCACACCGGGGAGCTGTTTTTT.

This chain joins TRBV28 and TRBJ1-6; 7 bases are a match to TRBD1. After removal of 1 base from V and 9 bases from J, the junction contained 6 bases not matched to a gene. The CDR3 runs to 15 residues. Germline V gene sequence: CDR1 MDHEN, CDR2 SYDVKM. Here the CDR3 DNA reads TGTGCCAGCAGTTTATTGACAGGGATGGGTTCACCCCTCCACTTT. It is translated as CASSLLTGMGSPLHF. Combining the CDR3 with reference TRBV28 and TRBJ1-6 gives the whole variable domain DVKVTQSSRYLVKRTGEKVFLECVQDMDHENMFWYRQDPGLGLRLIYFSYDVKMKEKGDIPEGYSVSREKKERFSLILESASTNQTSMYLCASSLLTGMGSPLHFGNGTRLTVT.

V and J are TRBV7-8 and TRBJ1-1; D not resolved. Between the trimmed V and J ends, which lost 3 bases and 4 bases, there was a span of 12 bases. This CDR3 region has 14 residues. In germline, CDR1 is SGHVS, CDR2 FQNEAQ. CDR3 DNA sequence: TGTGCCAGCAGCTTGCAAAGGGATGTCACTGAAGCTTTCTTT. Amino acids: CASSLQRDVTEAFF.

The chain links TRBV19 to TRBJ1-4, with no clear D. CDR1 and CDR2 (germline): LNHDA, SQIVND (reference sequence). V was trimmed by 10 bases and J by 5 bases, leaving 14 bases between them. The CDR3 totals 13 residues. CDR3 loop: CATRPRFNEKLFF. CDR3 nucleotide sequence: TGTGCCACCCGACCCCGTTTCAATGAAAAACTGTTTTTT.

In regard to this clone: At one end, the junction sequence differs from germline, possibly due to a read error. The chain links TRBV5-6 to TRBJ1-4; no reliable D call. This CDR3 is built from 13 residues. Germline V gene lookup returns CDR1 SGHDT and CDR2 YYEEEE. DNA for the CDR3: TGTGCCAGCAGCCCGAATGGAGGTGGTTCTCTAAAATTT. This codes for CASSPNGGGSLKF.

This sequence joins TRBV9 and TRBJ2-3; TRBD2 agrees at 9 bases. The CDR3 covers 13 residues. The junction had 1 base not matched to a gene; V was cut back by 0 bases and J by 8 bases. CDR1 is SGDLS, CDR2 YYNGEE, per germline. The CDR3 bases are TGTGCCAGCAGCGTAGGCGGGAGGGTTACGCAGTATTTT. It translates to CASSVGGRVTQYF.